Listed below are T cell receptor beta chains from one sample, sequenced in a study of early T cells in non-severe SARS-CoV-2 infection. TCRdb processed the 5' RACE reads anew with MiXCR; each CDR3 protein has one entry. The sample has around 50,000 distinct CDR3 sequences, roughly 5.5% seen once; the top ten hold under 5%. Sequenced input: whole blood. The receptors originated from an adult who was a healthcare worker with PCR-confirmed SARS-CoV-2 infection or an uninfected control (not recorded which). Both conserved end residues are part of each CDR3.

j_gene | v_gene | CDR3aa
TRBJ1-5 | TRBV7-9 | CASSATGSGNQPQHF
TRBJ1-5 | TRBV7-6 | CASSLSGNSNQPQHF
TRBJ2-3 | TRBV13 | CASSFRDRAHEGSSTDTQYF
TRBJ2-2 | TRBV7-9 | CASSRAWSGDGAGELFF
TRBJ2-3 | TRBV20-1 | CSARDLYSTDTQYF
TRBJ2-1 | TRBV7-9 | CASSLVWGLAGPSSYNEQFF
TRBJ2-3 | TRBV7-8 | CASSWRENTQYF
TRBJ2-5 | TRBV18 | CASSRGQGQETQYF
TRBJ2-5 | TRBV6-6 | CASSYSSSSGRDWETQYF
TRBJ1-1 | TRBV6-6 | CASSYDGRGTEAFF
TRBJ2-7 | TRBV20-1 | CSARAAVYEQYF
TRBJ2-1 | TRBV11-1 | CASSLQGYEQFF
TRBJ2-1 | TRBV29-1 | CSVEPIAGNNEQFF
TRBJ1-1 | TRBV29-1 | CSAGHMNTEAFF
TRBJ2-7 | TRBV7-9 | CASSLIPTVTRPYEQYF
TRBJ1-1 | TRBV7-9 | CASSLERGTEKEAFF
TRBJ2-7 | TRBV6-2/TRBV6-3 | CASSYLSDYEQYF
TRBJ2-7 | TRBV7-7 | CASSLSSISGEQYF
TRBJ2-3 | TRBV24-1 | CATSDIGTGTDTQYF
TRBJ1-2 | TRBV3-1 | CASSQAPGSNYGYTF
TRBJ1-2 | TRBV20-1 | CSARVGGNYYGYTF
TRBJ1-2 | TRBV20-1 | CSANRGTGNYGYTF
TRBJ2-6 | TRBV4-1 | CASRGTTGEGANVLTF
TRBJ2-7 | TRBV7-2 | CASSFGRPSIYEQYF
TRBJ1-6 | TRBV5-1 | CASSLEGNNSPLHF
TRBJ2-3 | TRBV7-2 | CASSPRRGSGSRNLTDTQYF